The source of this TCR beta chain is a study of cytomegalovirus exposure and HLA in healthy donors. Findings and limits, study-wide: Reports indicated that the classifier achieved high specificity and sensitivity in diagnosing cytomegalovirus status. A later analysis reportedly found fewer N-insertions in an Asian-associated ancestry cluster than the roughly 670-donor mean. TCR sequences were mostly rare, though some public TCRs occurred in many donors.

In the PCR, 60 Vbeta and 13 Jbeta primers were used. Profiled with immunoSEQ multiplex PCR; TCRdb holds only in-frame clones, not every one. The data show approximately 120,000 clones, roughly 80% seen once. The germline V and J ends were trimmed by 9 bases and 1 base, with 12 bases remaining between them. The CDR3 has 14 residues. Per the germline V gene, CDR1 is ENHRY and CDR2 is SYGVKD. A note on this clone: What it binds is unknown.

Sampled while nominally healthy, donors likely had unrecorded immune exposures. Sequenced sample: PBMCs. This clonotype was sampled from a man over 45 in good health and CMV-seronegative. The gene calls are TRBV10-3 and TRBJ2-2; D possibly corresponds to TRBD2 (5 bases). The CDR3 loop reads CAITTGVNTGELFF. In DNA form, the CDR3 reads TGTGCCATTACCACCGGGGTGAACACCGGGGAGCTGTTTTTT.